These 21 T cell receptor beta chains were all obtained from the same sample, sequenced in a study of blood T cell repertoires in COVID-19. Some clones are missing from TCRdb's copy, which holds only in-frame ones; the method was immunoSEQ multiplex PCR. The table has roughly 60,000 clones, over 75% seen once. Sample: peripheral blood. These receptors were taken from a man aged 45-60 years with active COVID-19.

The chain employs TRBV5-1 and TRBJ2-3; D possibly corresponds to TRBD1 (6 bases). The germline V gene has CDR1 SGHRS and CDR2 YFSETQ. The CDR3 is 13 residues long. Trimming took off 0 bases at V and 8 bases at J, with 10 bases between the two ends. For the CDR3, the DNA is TGCGCCAGCAGCTTGGCACAGGGCGGTACGCAGTATTTT. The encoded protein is CASSLAQGGTQYF.

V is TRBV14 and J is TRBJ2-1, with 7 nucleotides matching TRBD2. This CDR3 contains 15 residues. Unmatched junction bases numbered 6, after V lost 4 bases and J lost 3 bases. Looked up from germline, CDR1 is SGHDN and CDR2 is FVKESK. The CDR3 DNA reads TGTGCCAGCAGCCCGGGAGTAGCGGGCTACAATGAGCAGTTCTTC. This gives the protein CASSPGVAGYNEQFF.

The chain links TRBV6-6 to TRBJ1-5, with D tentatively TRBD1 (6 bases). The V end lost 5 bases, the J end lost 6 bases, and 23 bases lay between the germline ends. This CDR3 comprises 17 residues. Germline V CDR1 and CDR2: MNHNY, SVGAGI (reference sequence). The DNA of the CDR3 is TGTGCCAGCAGTCGCGGAACAGGGCAGGGAGAGGGTCAGCCCCAGCATTTT. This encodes CASSRGTGQGEGQPQHF.

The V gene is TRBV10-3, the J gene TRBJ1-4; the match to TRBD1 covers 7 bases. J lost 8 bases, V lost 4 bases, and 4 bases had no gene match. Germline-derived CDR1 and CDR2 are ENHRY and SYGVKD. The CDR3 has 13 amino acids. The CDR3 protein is CAISGGQYEKLFF. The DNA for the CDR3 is TGTGCCATCAGTGGGGGACAGTACGAAAAACTGTTTTTT.

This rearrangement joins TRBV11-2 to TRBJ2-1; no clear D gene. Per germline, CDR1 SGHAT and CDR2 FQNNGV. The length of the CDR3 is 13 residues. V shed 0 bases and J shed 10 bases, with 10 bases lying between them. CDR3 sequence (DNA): TGTGCCAGCAGCTTAGATCGTTTTCTCGAGCAGTTCTTC. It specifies CASSLDRFLEQFF.

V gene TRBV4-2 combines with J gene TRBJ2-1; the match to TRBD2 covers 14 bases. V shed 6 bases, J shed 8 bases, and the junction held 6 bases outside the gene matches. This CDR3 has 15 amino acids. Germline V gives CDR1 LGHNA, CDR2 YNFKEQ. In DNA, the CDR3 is TGTGCCAGCAGGGGAAGACTAGCGGGGGGGCATGAGCAGTTCTTC. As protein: CASRGRLAGGHEQFF.

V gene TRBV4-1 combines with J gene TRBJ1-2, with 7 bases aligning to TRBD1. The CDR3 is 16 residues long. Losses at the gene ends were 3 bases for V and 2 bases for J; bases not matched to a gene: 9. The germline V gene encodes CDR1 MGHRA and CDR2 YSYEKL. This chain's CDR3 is CASSQDTSTGNYGYTF. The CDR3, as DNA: TGCGCCAGCAGCCAGGATACATCGACAGGGAACTATGGCTACACCTTC.

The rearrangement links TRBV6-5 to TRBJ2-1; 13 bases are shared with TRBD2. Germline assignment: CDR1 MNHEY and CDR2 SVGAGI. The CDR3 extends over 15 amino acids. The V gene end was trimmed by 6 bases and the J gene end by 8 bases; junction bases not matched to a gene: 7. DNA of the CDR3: TGTGCCAGCAGCATACTAGCGGGAGGGCTCCATGAGCAGTTCTTC. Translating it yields CASSILAGGLHEQFF.

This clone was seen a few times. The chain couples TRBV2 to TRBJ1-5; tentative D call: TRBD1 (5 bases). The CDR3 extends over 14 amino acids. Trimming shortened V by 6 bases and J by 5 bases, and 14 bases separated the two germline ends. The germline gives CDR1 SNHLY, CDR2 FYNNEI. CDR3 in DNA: TGTGCCAGCAGCCCCGTGAGGGACTATCAGCCCCAGCATTTT. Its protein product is CASSPVRDYQPQHF. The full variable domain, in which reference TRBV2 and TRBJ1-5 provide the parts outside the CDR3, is EPEVTQTPSHQVTQMGQEVILRCVPISNHLYFYWYRQILGQKVEFLVSFYNNEISEKSEIFDDQFSVERPDGSNFTLKIRSTKLEDSAMYFCASSPVRDYQPQHFGDGTRLSIL.

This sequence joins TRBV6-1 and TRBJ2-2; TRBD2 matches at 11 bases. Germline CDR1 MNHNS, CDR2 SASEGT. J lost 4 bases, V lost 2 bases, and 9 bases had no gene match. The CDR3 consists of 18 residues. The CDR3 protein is CASSEPFSGGAITGELFF. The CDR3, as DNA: TGTGCCAGCAGTGAACCCTTTAGCGGGGGGGCGATCACCGGGGAGCTGTTTTTT.

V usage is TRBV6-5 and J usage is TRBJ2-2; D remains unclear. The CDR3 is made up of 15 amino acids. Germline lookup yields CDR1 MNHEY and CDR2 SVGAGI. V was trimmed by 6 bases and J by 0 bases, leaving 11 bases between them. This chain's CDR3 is CASSPRVANTGELFF. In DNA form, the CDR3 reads TGTGCCAGCAGCCCCCGAGTAGCGAACACCGGGGAGCTGTTTTTT.

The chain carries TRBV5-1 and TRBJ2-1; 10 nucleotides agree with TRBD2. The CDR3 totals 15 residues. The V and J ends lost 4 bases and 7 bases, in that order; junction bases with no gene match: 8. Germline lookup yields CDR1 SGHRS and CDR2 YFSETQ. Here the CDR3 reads CASSQKLAGMNEQFF. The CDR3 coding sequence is TGCGCCAGCAGCCAAAAACTAGCGGGGATGAATGAGCAGTTCTTC.

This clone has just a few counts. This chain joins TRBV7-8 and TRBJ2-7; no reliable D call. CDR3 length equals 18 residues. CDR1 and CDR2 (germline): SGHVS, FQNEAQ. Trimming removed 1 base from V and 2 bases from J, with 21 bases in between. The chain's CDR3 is CASSLDGLEVVKTYEQYF. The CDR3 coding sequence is TGTGCCAGCAGCTTAGATGGTCTTGAGGTTGTGAAGACCTACGAGCAGTACTTC.

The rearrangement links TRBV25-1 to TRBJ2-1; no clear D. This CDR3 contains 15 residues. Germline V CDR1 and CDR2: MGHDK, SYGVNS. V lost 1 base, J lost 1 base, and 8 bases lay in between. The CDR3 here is CASSESGRSYNEQFF. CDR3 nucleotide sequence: TGTGCCAGCAGTGAATCGGGTCGTTCCTACAATGAGCAGTTCTTC. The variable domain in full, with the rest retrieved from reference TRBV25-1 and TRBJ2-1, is EADIYQTPRYLVIGTGKKITLECSQTMGHDKMYWYQQDPGMELHLIHYSYGVNSTEKGDLSSESTVSRIRTEHFPLTLESARPSHTSQYLCASSESGRSYNEQFFGPGTRLTVL.

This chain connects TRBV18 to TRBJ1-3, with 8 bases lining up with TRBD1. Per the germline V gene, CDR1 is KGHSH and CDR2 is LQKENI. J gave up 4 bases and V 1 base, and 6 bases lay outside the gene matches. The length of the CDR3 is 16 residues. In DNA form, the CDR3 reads TGTGCCAGCTCACCACAAGGACAGGGCTCAGGAAACACCATATATTTT. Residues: CASSPQGQGSGNTIYF.

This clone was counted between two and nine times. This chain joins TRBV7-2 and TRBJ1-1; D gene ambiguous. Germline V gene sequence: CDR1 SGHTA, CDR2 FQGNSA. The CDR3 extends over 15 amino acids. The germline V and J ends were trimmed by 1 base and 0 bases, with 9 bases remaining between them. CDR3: CASSLETNLNTEAFF. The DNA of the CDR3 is TGTGCCAGCAGCTTAGAAACAAATTTGAACACTGAAGCTTTCTTT.

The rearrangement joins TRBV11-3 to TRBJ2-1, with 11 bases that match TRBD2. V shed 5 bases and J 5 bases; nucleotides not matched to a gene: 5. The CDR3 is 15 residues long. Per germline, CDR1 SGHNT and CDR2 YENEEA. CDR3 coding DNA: TGTGCCAGCAGCCCCGGGACTAGCGGCGACAATGAGCAGTTCTTC. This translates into CASSPGTSGDNEQFF.

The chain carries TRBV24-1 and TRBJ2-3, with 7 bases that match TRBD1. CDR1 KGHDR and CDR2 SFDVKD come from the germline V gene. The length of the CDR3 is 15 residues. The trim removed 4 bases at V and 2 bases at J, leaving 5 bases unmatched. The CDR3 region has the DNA TGTGCCACCAGTGACACGGACAGGAACACAGATACGCAGTATTTT. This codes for CATSDTDRNTDTQYF.

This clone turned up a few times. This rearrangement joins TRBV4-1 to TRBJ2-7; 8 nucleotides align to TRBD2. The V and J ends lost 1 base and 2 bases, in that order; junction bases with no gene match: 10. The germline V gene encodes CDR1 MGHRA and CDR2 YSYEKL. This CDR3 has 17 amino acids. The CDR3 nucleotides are TGCGCCAGCAGCCAAGTTGGCCTAGCGGGTTCTCCCTACGAGCAGTACTTC. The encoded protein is CASSQVGLAGSPYEQYF.

The CDR3 reads CASSLGQVFTEAFF. Written as DNA, the CDR3 is TGCGCCAGCAGCTTGGGTCAGGTTTTCACTGAAGCTTTCTTT. The gene calls are TRBV5-1 and TRBJ1-1; no clear D gene. The germline gives CDR1 SGHRS, CDR2 YFSETQ. The CDR3 extends over 14 amino acids. Trimming shortened V by 0 bases and J by 4 bases, and 10 bases separated the two germline ends. Together with reference TRBV5-1 and TRBJ1-1, the CDR3 gives the full variable domain: KAGVTQTPRYLIKTRGQQVTLSCSPISGHRSVSWYQQTPGQGLQFLFEYFSETQRNKGNFPGRFSGRQFSNSRSEMNVSTLELGDSALYLCASSLGQVFTEAFFGQGTRLTVV.

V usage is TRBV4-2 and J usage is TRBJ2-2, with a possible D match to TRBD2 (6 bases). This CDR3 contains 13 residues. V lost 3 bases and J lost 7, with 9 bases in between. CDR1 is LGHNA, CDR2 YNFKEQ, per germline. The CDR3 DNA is TGTGCCAGCAGCCACGTCGGGGGCGGGGAGCTGTTTTTT. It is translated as CASSHVGGGELFF.